This T cell receptor (beta chain) comes out of a study of lung T cells in sarcoidosis with Löfgren's syndrome. At least ten counts were recorded for this clonotype. Its specificity is unknown. Germline assignment: CDR1 MDHEN and CDR2 SYDVKM. The CDR3 runs to 15 residues. The V and J ends lost 6 bases and 2 bases respectively, with 16 bases between them. Study observations and caveats: Shared TRAV12-1 and TRBV2 CDR3 motifs across Löfgren's syndrome patients reportedly suggested public CD4+ TCRs. TRBV2 was the preferred pairing partner of TRAV12-1, with similar CDR3s.

TCRdb reanalysed the reads using MiXCR and keeps one entry per CDR3 protein. This table holds roughly 63,000 distinct CDR3 sequences, 20% to 25% found once. The chain combines TRBV28 with TRBJ1-2; possible D gene TRBD1, 6 bases. The sequence was collected from a human donor with sarcoidosis (Löfgren's syndrome or another form), or a control subject (not recorded which). Input material: CD4+ T cells from PBMCs. CDR3 nucleotide sequence: TGTGCCAGCAGGTCTCACAGGGCAGCGAACTATGGCTACACCTTC. Translation gives CASRSHRAANYGYTF.